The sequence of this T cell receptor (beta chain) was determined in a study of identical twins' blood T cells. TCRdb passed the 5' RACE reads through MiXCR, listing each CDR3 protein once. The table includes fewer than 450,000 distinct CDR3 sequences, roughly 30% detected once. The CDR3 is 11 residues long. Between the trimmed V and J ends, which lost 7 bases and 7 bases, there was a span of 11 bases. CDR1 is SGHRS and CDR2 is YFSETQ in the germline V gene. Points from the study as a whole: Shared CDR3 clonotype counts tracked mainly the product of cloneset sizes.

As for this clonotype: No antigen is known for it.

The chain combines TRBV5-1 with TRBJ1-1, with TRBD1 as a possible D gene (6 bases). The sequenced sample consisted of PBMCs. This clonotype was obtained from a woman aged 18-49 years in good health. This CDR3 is CASSGHYEAFF. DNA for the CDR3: TGCGCCAGCTCGGGACATTATGAAGCTTTCTTT.